The 20 T cell receptor beta chains reported below all come from one sample, sequenced in a study of blood T cell repertoires in COVID-19. Measured with immunoSEQ multiplex PCR; TCRdb has only the in-frame clones, and not every one. The table includes approximately 320,000 clones, 90% detected once. The sequenced sample consisted of PBMCs or T cells enriched from blood (not recorded which). Receptors originate from a man in his 60s who had recovered from COVID-19.

The chain combines TRBV11-2 with TRBJ2-2; a weak D match, TRBD1 (6 bases). Trimming took 3 bases from V and 1 from J, leaving 15 bases between them. Germline V CDR1 and CDR2: SGHAT, FQNNGV. The CDR3 sequence is 17 residues long. The CDR3 reads CASSFPRQAKNTGELFF. DNA for the CDR3: TGTGCCAGCAGCTTCCCCAGACAGGCAAAGAACACCGGGGAGCTGTTTTTT.

The chain recombines TRBV28 with TRBJ1-1, with TRBD1 matching 10 bases. Germline V gene sequence: CDR1 MDHEN, CDR2 SYDVKM. J gave up 1 base and V 8 bases, and 10 bases lay outside the gene matches. There are 16 residues in the CDR3. CDR3 DNA sequence: TGTGCCAGCCCGCCGGGACAGGGGAGGGGGAACACTGAAGCTTTCTTT. Translated: CASPPGQGRGNTEAFF.

This chain joins TRBV3-1 (or the pseudogene TRBV3-2) and TRBJ1-5; no clear D. The CDR3 is made up of 12 amino acids. Trimming shortened V by 1 base and J by 10 bases, and 8 bases separated the two germline ends. Germline V CDR1 and CDR2: LGHDT, YNNKEL (reference sequence). The DNA of the CDR3 is TGTGCCAGCAGCCAAGCAGGAGGTCCCCAGCATTTT. Encoded protein: CASSQAGGPQHF.

The chain has TRBV24-1 and TRBJ1-5, with a tentative D call TRBD1 (5 bases). Trimming removed 2 bases from V and 5 bases from J, with 12 bases in between. In germline, CDR1 is KGHDR, CDR2 SFDVKD. This CDR3 spans 15 amino acids. CDR3 DNA: TGTGCCACCAGTGATTCTGGGAGGGGACATCAGCCCCAGCATTTT. Encoded protein: CATSDSGRGHQPQHF.

This clone was observed a single time. This rearrangement joins TRBV5-4 to TRBJ2-7, with 10 bases matching TRBD1. CDR1 SGHNT and CDR2 YYREEE come from the germline V gene (reference sequence). The CDR3 is 15 residues long. V gave up 3 bases and J gave up 5 bases; unmatched junction bases: 8. CDR3: CASSSTWTGGNEQYF. The CDR3 region has the DNA TGTGCCAGCAGCTCGACCTGGACAGGGGGTAACGAGCAGTACTTC.

The V gene is TRBV14, the J gene TRBJ2-2; 8 nucleotides align to TRBD1. Per germline, CDR1 SGHDN and CDR2 FVKESK. The CDR3 loop spans 16 amino acids. The ends lost 4 bases at V and 4 bases at J; junction bases unmatched: 8. This CDR3 reads CASSRGQGVATGELFF. DNA of the CDR3: TGTGCCAGCAGCCGAGGACAGGGTGTAGCCACCGGGGAGCTGTTTTTT.

Only one count was recorded for this clone. The conserved phenylalanine or tryptophan normally closing the CDR3 is absent here, so this likely arose from a read error. The DNA is omitted, as the CDR3 cannot be located on it reliably, and the CDR3 follows TCRdb's listing. CDR3 protein: CAWSRLQSPFARL. This rearrangement joins TRBV30 to TRBJ2-7; the table assigns TRBD1, which was not confirmed against the DNA. Germline CDR1 GTSNPN, CDR2 SVGIG (reference sequence). The CDR3 comprises 13 residues, both ends counted.

The rearrangement uses TRBV6-2 or TRBV6-3 and TRBJ2-2, with D unclear. The CDR3 runs 19 residues. V lost 0 bases and J lost 7, with 24 bases in between. Looked up from germline, CDR1 is MNHEY and CDR2 is SVGEGT. The CDR3 loop reads CASSYSNFNASRRYGELFF. In DNA, the CDR3 is TGTGCCAGCAGTTACTCGAATTTTAATGCTAGTCGGCGGTACGGGGAGCTGTTTTTT.

The V and J genes are TRBV4-3 and TRBJ2-2, with unresolved D. The CDR3 extends over 15 amino acids. V shed 0 bases and J shed 5 bases, with 10 bases lying between them. Germline V gene sequence: CDR1 LGHNA, CDR2 YSLEER. The CDR3 spells CASSQDFGLTGELFF. CDR3 in DNA: TGCGCCAGCAGCCAAGATTTCGGGTTAACCGGGGAGCTGTTTTTT.

This clone has more than one count but fewer than ten. The chain recombines TRBV2 with TRBJ1-1, with D unresolved. V lost 4 bases and J lost 4, with 13 bases in between. CDR1 and CDR2 from the germline V gene are SNHLY and FYNNEI. This CDR3 comprises 14 residues. The CDR3 loop reads CASSVIVGGTEAFF. The CDR3 DNA is TGTGCCAGCAGTGTTATCGTGGGAGGCACTGAAGCTTTCTTT.

V is TRBV29-1 and J is TRBJ2-7, with a possible D match to TRBD2 (6 bases). V lost 5 bases and J lost 2, with 22 bases in between. This CDR3 comprises 16 residues. In germline, CDR1 is SQVTM, CDR2 ANQGSEA. The CDR3 region has the DNA TGCAGCGTTCGAGGGACTCGGCTGGCGGGGACCTACGAGCAGTACTTC. Translation gives CSVRGTRLAGTYEQYF.

The chain recombines TRBV10-3 with TRBJ1-1; 11 positions match TRBD1. This CDR3 is 14 amino acids long. Germline trimming cut 11 bases from V and 2 bases from J; bases unmatched to any gene: 7. Germline CDR1 ENHRY, CDR2 SYGVKD. CDR3 protein: CAVTGTGGNTEAFF. CDR3 nucleotides: TGTGCCGTTACCGGGACAGGGGGTAACACTGAAGCTTTCTTT.

The chain joins TRBV5-1 to TRBJ1-2; weak D call: TRBD1 (6 bases). The CDR3 has 14 amino acids. The V end lost 1 base, the J end lost 2 bases, and 9 bases lay between the germline ends. In germline, CDR1 is SGHRS, CDR2 YFSETQ. CDR3 region: CASSLRDTNYGYTF. CDR3 nucleotide sequence: TGCGCCAGCAGCTTGAGGGACACCAACTATGGCTACACCTTC.

The chain links TRBV25-1 to TRBJ2-5; 11 nucleotides agree with TRBD2. The CDR3 loop spans 15 amino acids. The V gene end was trimmed by 6 bases and the J gene end by 0 bases; junction bases not matched to a gene: 3. The germline V gene has CDR1 MGHDK and CDR2 SYGVNS. The CDR3 loop reads CASRASGGYQETQYF. The CDR3 coding sequence is TGTGCCAGCAGGGCTAGCGGGGGGTACCAAGAGACCCAGTACTTC.

The CDR3 bases are TGTGCCTCCGGACTAGCGGGAGGAGATACGCAGTATTTT. Its translation: CASGLAGGDTQYF. The chain recombines TRBV24-1 with TRBJ2-3; 14 bases match TRBD2. The V gene's germline CDR1 is KGHDR and CDR2 SFDVKD. CDR3 length: 13 amino acids. The junction had 3 bases not matched to a gene; V was cut back by 12 bases and J by 5 bases.

This clone came up a few times. The J gene is TRBJ1-5, the V gene TRBV4-3; possibly TRBD1 for D (6 bases). The CDR3 contains 15 residues. In germline, CDR1 is LGHNA, CDR2 YSLEER. The ends were cut back, 4 bases at V and 2 bases at J, with 12 bases in the middle. In nucleotides, the CDR3 is TGCGCCAGCAGCCCGGGCAGGGGAGGCAATCAGCCCCAGCATTTT. Amino acid sequence: CASSPGRGGNQPQHF.

This clone has only one observation. V is TRBV11-3 and J is TRBJ2-3, with 7 bases fitting TRBD2. V shed 1 base, J shed 4 bases, and the junction held 2 bases outside the gene matches. This CDR3 region has 14 residues. Germline values: CDR1 SGHNT, CDR2 YENEEA. The CDR3 here is CASSLGLAPDTQYF. In DNA form, the CDR3 reads TGTGCCAGCAGCTTAGGACTAGCCCCAGATACGCAGTATTTT. Using reference TRBV11-3 and TRBJ2-3 for the parts outside the CDR3, the full variable domain is EAGVVQSPRYKIIEKKQPVAFWCNPISGHNTLYWYLQNLGQGPELLIRYENEEAVDDSQLPKDRFSAERLKGVDSTLKIQPAELGDSAVYLCASSLGLAPDTQYFGPGTRLTVL.

This chain uses TRBV20-1 with TRBJ2-3; D is perhaps TRBD1 (6 bases). The CDR3 is 14 residues long. Germline values: CDR1 DFQATT, CDR2 SNEGSKA (reference sequence). V was shortened by 3 bases and J by 0 bases, with 10 bases between the two germline ends. CDR3 in DNA: TGCAGTGCTAGTCAGGGGTCTAGCACAGATACGCAGTATTTT. Its translation is CSASQGSSTDTQYF.

This chain connects TRBV29-1 to TRBJ2-2; 7 nucleotides agree with TRBD1. After removal of 8 bases from V and 0 bases from J, the junction contained 6 bases not matched to a gene. CDR1 is SQVTM, CDR2 ANQGSEA, per germline. There are 14 residues in the CDR3. CDR3 loop: CSILTGANTGELFF. For the CDR3, the DNA is TGCAGCATCCTTACAGGGGCGAACACCGGGGAGCTGTTTTTT.

The chain links TRBV29-1 to TRBJ1-1; 7 bases line up with TRBD1. CDR1 is SQVTM, CDR2 ANQGSEA, per germline. CDR3 length: 13 amino acids. V gave up 3 bases and J gave up 5 bases; unmatched junction bases: 6. CDR3 DNA: TGCAGCGTTGATAAAGGGGGCGGGACTGAAGCTTTCTTT. As protein: CSVDKGGGTEAFF.